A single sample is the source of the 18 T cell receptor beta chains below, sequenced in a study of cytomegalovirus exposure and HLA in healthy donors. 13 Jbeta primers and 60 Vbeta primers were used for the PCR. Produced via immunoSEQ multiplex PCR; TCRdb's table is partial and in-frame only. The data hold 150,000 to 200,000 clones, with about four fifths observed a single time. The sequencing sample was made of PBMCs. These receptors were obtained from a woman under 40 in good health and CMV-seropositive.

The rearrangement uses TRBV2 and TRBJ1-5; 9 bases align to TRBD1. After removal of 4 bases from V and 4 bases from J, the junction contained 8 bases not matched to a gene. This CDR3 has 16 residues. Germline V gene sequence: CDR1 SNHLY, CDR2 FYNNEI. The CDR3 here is CASSAYRTGANQPQHF. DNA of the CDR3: TGTGCCAGCAGTGCATATCGGACAGGGGCGAATCAGCCCCAGCATTTT.

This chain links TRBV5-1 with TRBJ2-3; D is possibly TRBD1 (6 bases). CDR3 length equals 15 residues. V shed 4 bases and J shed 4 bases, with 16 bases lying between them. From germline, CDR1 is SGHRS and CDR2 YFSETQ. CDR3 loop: CASSLPTGSPDTQYF. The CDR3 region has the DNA TGCGCCAGCAGCCTACCGACAGGAAGCCCAGATACGCAGTATTTT.

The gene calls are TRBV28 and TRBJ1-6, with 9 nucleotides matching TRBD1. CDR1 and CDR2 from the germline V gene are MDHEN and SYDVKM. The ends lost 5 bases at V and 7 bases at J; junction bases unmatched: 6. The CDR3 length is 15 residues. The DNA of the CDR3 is TGTGCCAGCAGTCCTGGACAGGGGAACAATTCACCCCTCCACTTT. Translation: CASSPGQGNNSPLHF.

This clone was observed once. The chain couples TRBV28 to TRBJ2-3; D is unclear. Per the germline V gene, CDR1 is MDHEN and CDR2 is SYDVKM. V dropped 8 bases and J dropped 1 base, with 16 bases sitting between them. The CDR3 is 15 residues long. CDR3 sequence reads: CASGFKAPRTDTQYF. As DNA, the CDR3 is TGTGCCAGCGGATTCAAAGCGCCCCGCACAGATACGCAGTATTTT.

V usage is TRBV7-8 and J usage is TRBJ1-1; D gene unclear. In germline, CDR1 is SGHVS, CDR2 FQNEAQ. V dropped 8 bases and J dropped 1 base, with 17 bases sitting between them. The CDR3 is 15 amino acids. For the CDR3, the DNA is TGTGCCAGCGGCACGGCTCTGGGCCCGAACACTGAAGCTTTCTTT. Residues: CASGTALGPNTEAFF.

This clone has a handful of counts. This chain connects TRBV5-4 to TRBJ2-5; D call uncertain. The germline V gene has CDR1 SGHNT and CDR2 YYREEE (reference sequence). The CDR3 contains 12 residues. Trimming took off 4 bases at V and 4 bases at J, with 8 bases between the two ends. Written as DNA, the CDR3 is TGTGCCAGCAGCCCCCCCGGAGAGACCCAGTACTTC. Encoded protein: CASSPPGETQYF.

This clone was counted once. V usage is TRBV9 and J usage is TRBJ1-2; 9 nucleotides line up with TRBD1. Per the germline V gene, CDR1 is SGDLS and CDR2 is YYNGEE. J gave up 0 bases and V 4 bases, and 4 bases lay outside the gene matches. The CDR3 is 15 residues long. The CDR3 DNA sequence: TGTGCCAGCAGCCGCGACAGGGGGGCTAACTATGGCTACACCTTC. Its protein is CASSRDRGANYGYTF.

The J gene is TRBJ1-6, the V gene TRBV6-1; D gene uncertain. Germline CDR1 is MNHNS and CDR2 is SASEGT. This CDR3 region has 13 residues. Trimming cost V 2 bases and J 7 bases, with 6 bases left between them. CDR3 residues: CASSERENSPLHF. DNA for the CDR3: TGTGCCAGCAGTGAACGGGAGAATTCACCCCTCCACTTT.

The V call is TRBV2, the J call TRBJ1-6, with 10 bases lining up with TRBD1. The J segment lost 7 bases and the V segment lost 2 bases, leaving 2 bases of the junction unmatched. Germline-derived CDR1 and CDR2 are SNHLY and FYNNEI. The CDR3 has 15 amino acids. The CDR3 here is CASSETGQGNSPLHF. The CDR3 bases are TGTGCCAGCAGTGAAACGGGACAGGGGAATTCACCCCTCCACTTT.

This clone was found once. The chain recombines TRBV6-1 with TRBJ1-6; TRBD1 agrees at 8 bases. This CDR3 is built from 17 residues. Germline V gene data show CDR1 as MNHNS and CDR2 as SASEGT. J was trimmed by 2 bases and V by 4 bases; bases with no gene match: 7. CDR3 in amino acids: CASSAFRGQAYNSPLHF. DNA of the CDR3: TGTGCCAGCAGTGCCTTCAGGGGGCAGGCCTATAATTCACCCCTCCACTTT.

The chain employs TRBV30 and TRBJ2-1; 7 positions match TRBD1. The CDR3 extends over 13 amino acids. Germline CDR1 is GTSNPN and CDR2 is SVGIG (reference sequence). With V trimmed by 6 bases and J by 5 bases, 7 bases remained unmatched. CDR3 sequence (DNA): TGTGCCTGCCAACGGGACAGCAACAATGAGCAGTTCTTC. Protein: CACQRDSNNEQFF.

The CDR3 DNA follows: TGTGCCAGCAGTTACCAGAACACCGGGGAGCTGTTTTTT. This codes for CASSYQNTGELFF. This rearrangement joins TRBV6-6 to TRBJ2-2; D is ambiguous. V lost 2 bases to trimming and J lost 1 base, with 2 bases between them. Germline CDR1 reads MNHNY; CDR2 reads SVGAGI (reference sequence). This CDR3 has 13 residues.

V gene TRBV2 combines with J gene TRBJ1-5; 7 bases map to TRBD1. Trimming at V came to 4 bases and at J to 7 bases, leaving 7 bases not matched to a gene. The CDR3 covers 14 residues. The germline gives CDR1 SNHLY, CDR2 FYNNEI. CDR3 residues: CASSVTGFSQPQHF. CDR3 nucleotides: TGTGCCAGCAGTGTGACAGGGTTTAGCCAGCCCCAGCATTTT.

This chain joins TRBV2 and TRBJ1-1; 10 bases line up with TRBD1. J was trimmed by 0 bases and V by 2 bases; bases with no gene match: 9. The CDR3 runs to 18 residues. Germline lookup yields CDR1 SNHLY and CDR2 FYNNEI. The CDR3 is CASSERGTGEPMNTEAFF. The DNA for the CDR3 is TGTGCCAGCAGTGAAAGGGGGACAGGGGAACCCATGAACACTGAAGCTTTCTTT.

CDR3 in amino acids: CASSPGSRGAGNEKLFF. The CDR3 nucleotides are TGTGCCAGCTCACCAGGTTCCAGGGGCGCCGGTAATGAAAAACTGTTTTTT. V is TRBV18 and J is TRBJ1-4, with D possibly being TRBD1 (6 bases). The CDR3 consists of 17 residues. The V and J ends lost 2 bases and 4 bases respectively, with 17 bases between them. Germline V lookup: CDR1 KGHSH, CDR2 LQKENI.

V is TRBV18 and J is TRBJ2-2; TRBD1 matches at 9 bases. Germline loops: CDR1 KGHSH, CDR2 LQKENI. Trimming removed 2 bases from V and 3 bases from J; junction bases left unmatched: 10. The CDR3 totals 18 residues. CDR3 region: CASSPSMMGQGYTGELFF. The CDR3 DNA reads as TGTGCCAGCTCACCATCTATGATGGGACAGGGTTACACCGGGGAGCTGTTTTTT.

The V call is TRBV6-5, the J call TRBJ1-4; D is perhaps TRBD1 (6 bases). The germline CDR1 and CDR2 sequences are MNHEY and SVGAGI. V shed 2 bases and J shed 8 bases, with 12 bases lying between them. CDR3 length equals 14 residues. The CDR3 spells CASSYGRGREKLFF. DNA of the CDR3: TGTGCCAGCAGTTACGGCAGGGGCCGCGAAAAACTGTTTTTT.

The CDR3 coding sequence is TGTGCCAGCGGGAGAGGACAGGTGGGGTTCGAGCAGTACTTC. This encodes CASGRGQVGFEQYF. This chain uses TRBV2 with TRBJ2-7, with TRBD1 matching over 7 bases. V was pared by 8 bases and J by 6 bases, with 13 bases of the junction left unmatched. The CDR3 runs 14 residues. The germline gives CDR1 SNHLY, CDR2 FYNNEI.